This T cell receptor beta chain derives from a study of identical twins (TCRdb year 2016). Regarding the complete study: To test whether fetal clonotypes persist, the study used deep sequencing on TCR alpha and beta repertoires from monozygotic twins, unrelated adults of various ages, and cord blood. Replicate twin experiments were performed at different times using different library preparation protocols to rule out contamination. The paper as a whole reports these results and caveats: Invariant T cells such as MAIT and iNKT could partly confound zero-insertion analyses, though diverse VJ usage argued against this for most clonotypes. In beta out-of-frame sequences, excess twin sharing was weaker, because having fewer shared sequences lowered the signal-to-noise ratio. Because the same donors could not be followed over many years, the conclusions relied on cross-sectional statistical analysis. Compared with coincidental sharing between unrelated individuals, an excess of low generation-probability sequences was observed among out-of-frame TCR alpha sequences shared between twins. Abundant cord blood beta clonotypes carried fewer insertions; young adult naive repertoires showed a weaker similar trend, while memory repertoires showed none. In monozygotic twins, out-of-frame TCR alpha sharing was systematically underestimated by recombination models, although the models agreed with sharing between unrelated individuals.

In its sample, this clonotype was seen many times. No antigen is known for it. No base qualities exist here, and no much larger clone lies one base off it. From the cysteine up to the phenylalanine, the CDR3 has a length of 13 residues. The CDR3 DNA has 39 bases and is translated from base 1. At the junction V is shortened by 5 bases and J by 7 bases; bases outside the gene matches: 8. Taken from the germline V gene (reference sequence), the CDR1 and CDR2 loops are DFQATT and SNEGSKA. Only healthy Caucasian donors were included. The study also sequenced three unrelated non-twin adults: a male aged 18 to 30, a male aged 50 to 59 and a female aged 50 to 59. Miltenyi CD45RO+ enrichment and human naive T-cell isolation kits were used to isolate memory (CD45RO+) and naive T cells from PBMC. Library creation used 5' RACE. The data were produced on an Illumina HiSeq 2000. A universal primer binding site was added through template switching, and the final cDNA carried a unique molecular identifier so that TCR cDNA molecules could be counted accurately. Specific primers in the conserved constant-segment region were used to synthesize first-strand cDNA for the TCR alpha and beta chains. To control for contamination, every cDNA library was double barcoded, receiving both a SMART-Mk sample barcode and Illumina barcodes. Two successive PCR steps introduced TruSeq adapter sequences along with Illumina sample barcodes. Sequencing of the TCR alpha and beta cDNA libraries was done on the Illumina HiSeq platform using custom primers. The original methods were these. Unique molecular identifiers were extracted from raw reads with MiGEC, and CDR3 positions were determined with MiXCR. For each individual, recombination models were inferred using an EM algorithm with the repgenHMM and IGoR tools. The analysis of shared clonotypes was done with the tcR package in R, with sharing normalized by the product of cloneset sizes. To study raw recombination free of thymic and clonal selection effects, out-of-frame nonproductive sequences were analyzed. The public reads were quality trimmed at Q25 with fastp and then assembled into clones with MiXCR by TCRdb, keeping productive beta chains. Records with the same CDR3 protein are collapsed into one entry carrying the most frequent genes and DNA. These V and J calls derive from TCRdb rather than the authors' analysis. A total of about 390,000 distinct CDR3 sequences appear in this sample, 9% to 10% of them only once. Of the sample, 7.5% to 9.5% falls within the top ten clones.

The sequencing input was naive T cells sorted from blood. The sample's cell subset or site label, in plain terms: cells isolated with a human naive T-cell isolation kit. The clonotype was recovered from a woman between 50 and 59 years old in good health. The sequence joins TRBV20-1 to TRBJ2-1; 7 central nucleotides agree with TRBD2. The DNA sequence is TGCAGTGCTGAGAGCGGGATCAGGAATGAGCAGTTCTTC. It specifies CSAESGIRNEQFF.